This T cell receptor (beta chain) originates from a study of blood T cell repertoires in COVID-19. The CDR3 is made up of 12 amino acids. The germline V gene has CDR1 MDHEN and CDR2 SYDVKM. After removal of 2 bases from V and 11 bases from J, the junction contained 3 bases not matched to a gene. Original handling: The assay estimated nucleated cells by amplifying reference gene primers. The protocol was immunoSEQ multiplex PCR, while the TCRdb copy is restricted to in-frame clones and leaves out a portion. Clonal size and the V and J genes are those of that table, whereas D and trimming came from the DNA. The top ten hold 1.4% to 1.5% of the sample, which has over 400,000 clones, 70% to 90% seen once.

Input material: peripheral blood. This chain links TRBV28 with TRBJ1-1, with TRBD1 matching 9 bases. The sequence was collected from a woman aged 30 to 39 with active or convalescent COVID-19. The CDR3 sequence: CASSLADRGAFF. DNA for the CDR3: TGTGCCAGCAGTTTAGCTGACAGGGGGGCTTTCTTT.